The sequence of this T cell receptor (beta chain) was determined in a study of monozygotic twins with inflammatory bowel disease. The CDR3 contains 13 residues. The V gene's germline CDR1 is ENHRY and CDR2 SYGVKD. Whole blood without T cell sorting served as the source of isolated total RNA. Study-wide findings and caveats: Especially where disease activity was present, IBD patients had fewer clonotypes in common with others than healthy twins did. Repertoires of patients may have been made more variable by differing immunosuppressive treatments.

With the 5' RACE reads reprocessed, TCRdb shows one record per CDR3 protein and no DNA. The table for this sample gives about 300,000 distinct CDR3 sequences. To note about this clonotype: Its antigen is not identified.

The receptor was isolated from a human donor with ulcerative colitis or Crohn's disease, or a healthy co-twin of an affected twin (not recorded which). Material: blood. The chain has TRBV10-3 and TRBJ2-7. Here the CDR3 reads CATQAYSTNEQYF.